The 25 T cell receptor beta chains below were found in one sample sequenced in a study of blood T cell repertoires in COVID-19. Measured with immunoSEQ multiplex PCR; TCRdb has only the in-frame clones, and not every one. In the table there are more than 95,000 clones, roughly 83% of which are singletons. The source material was peripheral blood. The receptors here all came from a man under 40 with acute or convalescent COVID-19.

The chain recombines TRBV2 with TRBJ1-5; tentatively, D is TRBD1 (5 bases). CDR1 and CDR2 (germline): SNHLY, FYNNEI. The V and J ends lost 1 base and 6 bases respectively, with 7 bases between them. This CDR3 has 13 amino acids. CDR3 nucleotide sequence: TGTGCCAGCAGTGAAGTTAGGGGTCAGCCCCAGCATTTT. Its translation: CASSEVRGQPQHF. The full variable domain, in which reference TRBV2 and TRBJ1-5 provide the parts outside the CDR3, is EPEVTQTPSHQVTQMGQEVILRCVPISNHLYFYWYRQILGQKVEFLVSFYNNEISEKSEIFDDQFSVERPDGSNFTLKIRSTKLEDSAMYFCASSEVRGQPQHFGDGTRLSIL.

CDR3 coding DNA: TGTGCCAGTAGTCCTCGGACAGATTACTCTGGAAACACCATATATTTT. This encodes CASSPRTDYSGNTIYF. The V gene is TRBV19, the J gene TRBJ1-3; the D gene is possibly TRBD1 (6 bases). The CDR3 spans 16 residues. V lost 5 bases, J lost 0 bases, and 14 bases lay in between. The V gene's germline CDR1 is LNHDA and CDR2 SQIVND (reference sequence).

The sample holds a few counts of this clone. This chain joins TRBV9 and TRBJ1-2, with TRBD1 matching 10 bases. The ends lost 3 bases at V and 1 base at J; junction bases unmatched: 18. The CDR3 length is 20 residues. Germline V gene lookup returns CDR1 SGDLS and CDR2 YYNGEE. The CDR3 DNA reads TGTGCCAGCAGCGGAAGCCCACAATTCCGGGACAGGGGTTTTAACTATGGCTACACCTTC. Its translation is CASSGSPQFRDRGFNYGYTF.

The chain carries TRBV3-1 (or the pseudogene TRBV3-2) and TRBJ2-7; 7 bases are shared with TRBD1. Per the germline V gene, CDR1 is LGHDT and CDR2 is YNNKEL (reference sequence). This CDR3 has 15 amino acids. J lost 3 bases, V lost 2 bases, and 7 bases had no gene match. CDR3 sequence (DNA): TGTGCCAGCAGCCAACCCCACAGGGGAATCTACGAGCAGTACTTC. Translated: CASSQPHRGIYEQYF.

This chain connects TRBV7-9 to TRBJ1-2; unclear D gene. The CDR3 extends over 15 amino acids. Germline loops: CDR1 SEHNR, CDR2 FQNEAQ (reference sequence). V was shortened by 0 bases and J by 8 bases, with 16 bases between the two germline ends. In DNA form, the CDR3 reads TGTGCCAGCAGCTTAGCGGTGTCCCTTCTATGGGGCTACACCTTC. Translating it yields CASSLAVSLLWGYTF.

V and J are TRBV10-3 and TRBJ1-1; D gene ambiguous. CDR3 size: 14 residues. Germline loops: CDR1 ENHRY, CDR2 SYGVKD. Trimming took 7 bases from V and 2 from J, leaving 14 bases between them. In DNA form, the CDR3 reads TGTGCCATCAACGAACACGAGCGAAACACTGAAGCTTTCTTT. Translating gives CAINEHERNTEAFF.

V and J are TRBV5-8 and TRBJ1-2; perhaps TRBD1 as D (6 bases). Between the trimmed V and J ends, which lost 4 bases and 4 bases, there was a span of 23 bases. The V gene's germline CDR1 is SGHTS and CDR2 YDEGEE. The CDR3 totals 17 residues. The CDR3 bases are TGTGCCAGCAGCCTCACAGGGTCCGTCGCCCAGAGCTATGGCTACACCTTC. Translation: CASSLTGSVAQSYGYTF.

This sequence joins TRBV5-5 and TRBJ1-3; tentatively, D is TRBD1 (5 bases). Germline CDR1 SGHKS, CDR2 YYEKEE (reference sequence). V gave up 0 bases and J gave up 0 bases, with 13 bases separating them. This CDR3 has 17 amino acids. The CDR3 loop is CASSLEGQVLSGNTIYF. In DNA, the CDR3 is TGTGCCAGCAGCTTGGAGGGGCAGGTACTCTCTGGAAACACCATATATTTT.

This clone was seen just once. The chain joins TRBV5-1 to TRBJ2-3; D gene ambiguous. This CDR3 is built from 16 residues. CDR1 is SGHRS, CDR2 YFSETQ, per germline. Trimming left V 0 bases short and J 5 bases short, with 16 bases between. As DNA, the CDR3 is TGCGCCAGCAGCTTGGCCCCTGGGCCCGATGGAGATACGCAGTATTTT. Protein: CASSLAPGPDGDTQYF.

The chain joins TRBV10-3 to TRBJ2-3; TRBD2 agrees at 11 bases. The V and J ends lost 10 bases and 4 bases, in that order; junction bases with no gene match: 10. The germline CDR1 and CDR2 sequences are ENHRY and SYGVKD. The CDR3 contains 15 residues. The CDR3 DNA reads TGTGCCACCAAAAGCGGGACTAGCGGCCCAGATACGCAGTATTTT. Protein sequence: CATKSGTSGPDTQYF.

The rearrangement links TRBV7-6 to TRBJ2-3; tentatively, D is TRBD1 (6 bases). Germline V gene data show CDR1 as SGHVS and CDR2 as FNYEAQ. V lost 3 bases and J 4 bases, leaving 8 bases between the germline ends. The CDR3 runs 13 residues. DNA for the CDR3: TGTGCCAGCAGCTTCACAGGGCCAGATACGCAGTATTTT. As protein: CASSFTGPDTQYF.

This chain connects TRBV7-6 to TRBJ1-1, with D possibly being TRBD1 (6 bases). V lost 1 base and J 1 base, leaving 10 bases between the germline ends. CDR1 is SGHVS, CDR2 FNYEAQ, per germline. The length of the CDR3 is 15 residues. CDR3 residues: CASSLGRGENTEAFF. The CDR3 nucleotides are TGTGCCAGCAGCTTAGGCAGGGGCGAGAACACTGAAGCTTTCTTT. The variable domain in full, with the rest retrieved from reference TRBV7-6 and TRBJ1-1, is GAGVSQSPRYKVTKRGQDVALRCDPISGHVSLYWYRQALGQGPEFLTYFNYEAQQDKSGLPNDRFSAERPEGSISTLTIQRTEQRDSAMYRCASSLGRGENTEAFFGQGTRLTVV.

Notes on this clone: Additional DNA sequences in this sample encode the identical CDR3. The rearrangement joins TRBV5-1 to TRBJ2-3; D unclear. V was clipped by 4 bases and J by 0 bases, with 9 bases between them. Looked up from germline, CDR1 is SGHRS and CDR2 is YFSETQ. The CDR3 runs 14 residues. The CDR3 DNA reads TGCGCCAGCAGCCCCCCCGGGAGCACAGATACGCAGTATTTT. Protein: CASSPPGSTDTQYF.

The chain employs TRBV4-3 and TRBJ2-5; 12 positions agree with TRBD2. There are 17 residues in the CDR3. Losses at the gene ends were 1 base for V and 4 bases for J; bases not matched to a gene: 7. CDR1 and CDR2 (germline): LGHNA, YSLEER. For the CDR3, the DNA is TGCGCCAGCAGCCAAGGTCCTAGCGGGGGGGCTCGAGAGACCCAGTACTTC. Translated, it gives CASSQGPSGGARETQYF.

In DNA, the CDR3 is TGCGCCAGCAGCCAATTAGCGGGGGGGCCAGGCCTGTTCTTC. This encodes CASSQLAGGPGLFF. V is TRBV4-1 and J is TRBJ2-1; 11 bases are shared with TRBD2. The CDR3 contains 14 residues. The germline gives CDR1 MGHRA, CDR2 YSYEKL. Trimming at V came to 2 bases and at J to 15 bases, leaving 9 bases not matched to a gene.

This chain joins TRBV4-1 and TRBJ1-2, with D possibly TRBD1 on 6 matching bases. The CDR3 loop spans 18 amino acids. Per the germline V gene, CDR1 is MGHRA and CDR2 is YSYEKL. V was clipped by 1 base and J by 2 bases, with 20 bases between them. In nucleotides, the CDR3 is TGCGCCAGCAGCCAAGCCACCTTCCGGACAGACGGAAACTATGGCTACACCTTC. Its translation: CASSQATFRTDGNYGYTF.

The V and J genes are TRBV3-1 (or the pseudogene TRBV3-2) and TRBJ2-5; 9 bases are shared with TRBD2. The CDR3 has 15 amino acids. CDR1 and CDR2 from the germline V gene are LGHDT and YNNKEL (reference sequence). After removal of 2 bases from V and 4 bases from J, the junction contained 5 bases not matched to a gene. The CDR3 spells CASSQRGGARETQYF. CDR3 sequence (DNA): TGTGCCAGCAGCCAACGCGGGGGGGCCCGAGAGACCCAGTACTTC.

The V call is TRBV19, the J call TRBJ2-7; the D gene is possibly TRBD1 (5 bases). Germline values: CDR1 LNHDA, CDR2 SQIVND (reference sequence). V was shortened by 4 bases and J by 7 bases, with 11 bases between the two germline ends. This CDR3 comprises 12 residues. The CDR3 here is CASSTQGSEQYF. Here the CDR3 DNA reads TGTGCCAGTAGTACGCAGGGCAGTGAGCAGTACTTC.

The CDR3 spells CASSQQGNQPQHF. The CDR3 DNA reads as TGTGCCAGCAGCCAGCAGGGGAATCAGCCCCAGCATTTT. The chain is built from TRBV3-1 (or the pseudogene TRBV3-2) and TRBJ1-5; a possible D gene is TRBD1 (6 bases). Germline V gene lookup returns CDR1 LGHDT and CDR2 YNNKEL (reference sequence). CDR3 length equals 13 residues. The germline V and J ends were trimmed by 3 bases and 4 bases, with 7 bases remaining between them.

The chain has TRBV6-5 and TRBJ1-1; TRBD1 agrees at 8 bases. In germline, CDR1 is MNHEY, CDR2 SVGAGI. The CDR3 has 15 amino acids. V lost 6 bases to trimming and J lost 3 bases; unmatched junction nucleotides: 9. CDR3 sequence (DNA): TGTGCCAGCAGCCAAGGGACAGGCATGGACACTGAAGCTTTCTTT. It yields the protein CASSQGTGMDTEAFF.

The V call is TRBV6-4, the J call TRBJ2-7, with D possibly being TRBD1 (5 bases). Germline loops: CDR1 MRHNA, CDR2 SNTAGT. This CDR3 spans 19 amino acids. V was cut by 2 bases and J by 5 bases, with 28 bases left in between. CDR3 residues: CASSDRFRGQSPQIHEQYV. DNA of the CDR3: TGTGCCAGCAGTGACCGTTTTCGAGGACAAAGTCCCCAAATCCACGAGCAGTACGTC.

This chain connects TRBV19 to TRBJ2-7, with TRBD2 as a possible D gene (6 bases). Germline V gene sequence: CDR1 LNHDA, CDR2 SQIVND (reference sequence). Trimming took off 3 bases at V and 5 bases at J, with 11 bases between the two ends. The CDR3 spans 13 residues. The CDR3 bases are TGTGCCAGTAGTATCAGTGGAGGGCACGAGCAGTACTTC. It encodes CASSISGGHEQYF.

The chain is built from TRBV14 and TRBJ2-2; TRBD2 aligns across 9 bases. With 1 base clipped from V and 8 bases from J, the junction kept 8 bases outside the gene matches. The CDR3 consists of 16 residues. CDR1 is SGHDN and CDR2 is FVKESK in the germline V gene. Here the CDR3 DNA reads TGTGCCAGCAGCCAAGTCCCGGGACTAGCTTCTGGGGAGCTGTTTTTT. Its translation is CASSQVPGLASGELFF.

V usage is TRBV5-1 and J usage is TRBJ2-5, with 7 bases lining up with TRBD1. The junction had 4 bases not matched to a gene; V was cut back by 5 bases and J by 3 bases. Germline V gives CDR1 SGHRS, CDR2 YFSETQ. This CDR3 has 13 residues. This chain's CDR3 is CASRPQGEETQYF. The DNA for the CDR3 is TGCGCCAGCAGGCCTCAGGGGGAAGAGACCCAGTACTTC.

V and J are TRBV28 and TRBJ2-5; a weak D match, TRBD2 (6 bases). The CDR3 length is 11 residues. From germline, CDR1 is MDHEN and CDR2 SYDVKM. V was trimmed by 10 bases and J by 4 bases, leaving 10 bases between them. The CDR3 loop is CATREIETQYF. CDR3 nucleotide sequence: TGTGCCACCCGGGAGATAGAGACCCAGTACTTC. Supplemented by reference TRBV28 and TRBJ2-5, the full variable domain reads DVKVTQSSRYLVKRTGEKVFLECVQDMDHENMFWYRQDPGLGLRLIYFSYDVKMKEKGDIPEGYSVSREKKERFSLILESASTNQTSMYLCATREIETQYFGPGTRLLVL.